These T cell receptor beta chains were read from a single sample in a study of blood T cell repertoires in COVID-19. Sequenced by immunoSEQ multiplex PCR; TCRdb stores in-frame clones only, minus some. The profile shows nearly 350,000 clones, roughly 90% of them singletons. The sample consisted of PBMCs or T cells enriched from blood (not recorded which). These receptors were collected from a woman aged 25 to 39 who had recovered from COVID-19. Both conserved end residues are trimmed from each CDR3. D genes are given only for firm matches.

v_gene,j_gene,d_gene,CDR3aa
TRBV7-2,TRBJ1-2,NA,ASSTPGYGYT
TRBV18,TRBJ2-5,TRBD2,ASSPGLAGGLYQETQY
TRBV5-1,TRBJ1-4,TRBD1,ASRKDRGRTNEKLF
TRBV11-2,TRBJ1-2,NA,ASSRYQSFDYGYT
TRBV5-6,TRBJ1-2,NA,ASSLIGSDDYGYT
TRBV19,TRBJ1-1,NA,ASSIIRGSEAF
TRBV11-2,TRBJ1-1,TRBD1,ASSFQGAAEAF
TRBV7-2,TRBJ1-2,TRBD1,ASSLVTGVGYGYT
TRBV27,TRBJ1-6,NA,ASSASSGGPGLNSPLH
TRBV18,TRBJ1-6,NA,ASRRDGDLLPYNSPLH
TRBV28,TRBJ1-2,TRBD1,ASSLNRGNYGYT
TRBV24-1,TRBJ1-2,NA,ATSDFRQAYGYT
TRBV7-6,TRBJ2-5,TRBD1,ASSPRTGVSQETQY
TRBV5-1,TRBJ1-2,NA,ASSLALAANYGYT
TRBV19,TRBJ1-2,TRBD1,ASRGETGSNYGYT